This is a list of T cell receptor beta chains from one sample in a study of CD8 T cells in ankylosing spondylitis. In TCRdb, the 5' RACE reads were re-called with MiXCR into one record per CDR3 protein. The data contain about 540,000 distinct CDR3 sequences, over 9.5% of them singletons. The sequenced sample was blood, either unsorted or a sorted T cell fraction (not recorded which). These receptors all come from a male donor with ankylosing spondylitis. The CDR3 runs from the conserved cysteine through the conserved F or W. The D gene is left open where the match is weak. Size tells how often a clone was seen (once, few, many) or the class of an expanded clone, and some rows leave it out.

j_gene: TRBJ2-1
d_gene: -
abundance: few
v_gene: TRBV2
CDR3nt: TGTGCCAAGGACAGATACAATGAGCAGTTCTTC
CDR3aa: CAKDRYNEQFF

j_gene: TRBJ2-3
d_gene: TRBD1
abundance: -
v_gene: TRBV11-2
CDR3nt: TGTGCCAGCAGCCGACAGGGAGTAACGGATACGCAGTATTTT
CDR3aa: CASSRQGVTDTQYF

j_gene: TRBJ2-7
d_gene: -
abundance: many
v_gene: TRBV11-2
CDR3nt: TGTGCCAGCAGGGAGGGGACAGCTACCTACGAGCAGTACTTC
CDR3aa: CASREGTATYEQYF

j_gene: TRBJ1-1
d_gene: -
abundance: few
v_gene: TRBV7-2
CDR3nt: TGTGCCAGCAGCCCCCGGACGGTCTACTCCCCGAACACTGAAGCTTTCTTT
CDR3aa: CASSPRTVYSPNTEAFF

j_gene: TRBJ2-5
d_gene: -
abundance: -
v_gene: TRBV6-1
CDR3nt: TGTGCCAGCAGTGCCCCGGGACTGGCCAGGGAGACCCAGTACTTC
CDR3aa: CASSAPGLARETQYF

j_gene: TRBJ2-6
d_gene: TRBD1
abundance: few
v_gene: TRBV24-1
CDR3nt: TGTGCCACCGCAGGACAGGACTCCTCTGGGGCCAACGTCCTGACTTTC
CDR3aa: CATAGQDSSGANVLTF

j_gene: TRBJ1-1
d_gene: -
abundance: few
v_gene: TRBV9
CDR3nt: TGTGCCAGCAGCGTAGTCCCGATGAACACTGAAGCTTTCTTT
CDR3aa: CASSVVPMNTEAFF

j_gene: TRBJ2-7
d_gene: -
abundance: few
v_gene: TRBV13
CDR3nt: TGTGCCAGCAGCTTCTACGGGGGAAAATACGAGCAGTACTTC
CDR3aa: CASSFYGGKYEQYF

j_gene: TRBJ1-6
d_gene: -
abundance: many
v_gene: TRBV5-1
CDR3nt: TGCGCCAGCAGCTTGGTGGGGGAGAATTCACCCCTCCACTTT
CDR3aa: CASSLVGENSPLHF

j_gene: TRBJ2-2
d_gene: TRBD2
abundance: few
v_gene: TRBV7-7
CDR3nt: TGTGCCAGCAGCTTAGGTGGGACTAGCGGTACCGGGGAGCTGTTTTTT
CDR3aa: CASSLGGTSGTGELFF

j_gene: TRBJ2-1
d_gene: TRBD2
abundance: few
v_gene: TRBV9
CDR3nt: TGTGCCAGCAGCGTAGTCTCTAGCGGGAGTATGAGTGAGCAGTTCTTC
CDR3aa: CASSVVSSGSMSEQFF

j_gene: TRBJ2-3
d_gene: TRBD2
abundance: -
v_gene: TRBV25-1
CDR3nt: TGTGCCAGCAGTGACCAGGGAGGGGGCACAGATACGCAGTATTTT
CDR3aa: CASSDQGGGTDTQYF

j_gene: TRBJ1-2
d_gene: -
abundance: -
v_gene: TRBV11-3
CDR3nt: TGTGCCAGCAGCCTCCGCACAGGGACACCGCCTTCATATGGCTACACCTTC
CDR3aa: CASSLRTGTPPSYGYTF

j_gene: TRBJ1-2
d_gene: -
abundance: many
v_gene: TRBV5-1
CDR3nt: TGCGCCAGCAGCTCAAAGGGGCAGAATAGCGGCTACACCTTC
CDR3aa: CASSSKGQNSGYTF

j_gene: TRBJ2-7
d_gene: -
abundance: -
v_gene: TRBV12-3/TRBV12-4
CDR3nt: TGTGCCAGCAGCTACGGGGTGGGGATCTACGAGCAGAACTTC
CDR3aa: CASSYGVGIYEQNF

j_gene: TRBJ1-6
d_gene: -
abundance: few
v_gene: TRBV5-1
CDR3nt: TGCGCCAGCAGCTTGGTATCAGGGGTGAATTCACCCCTCCACTTT
CDR3aa: CASSLVSGVNSPLHF

j_gene: TRBJ2-4
d_gene: -
abundance: -
v_gene: TRBV20-1
CDR3nt: TGCAGTGCTAGGGCCATGGGGGGGGCATCGGCCAAAAACATTCAGTACTTC
CDR3aa: CSARAMGGASAKNIQYF

j_gene: TRBJ1-1
d_gene: TRBD1
abundance: few
v_gene: TRBV28
CDR3nt: TGTGCCAGCAGTATAAGACAGGGAGGATTCGACGCTTTCTTT
CDR3aa: CASSIRQGGFDAFF

j_gene: TRBJ1-1
d_gene: -
abundance: -
v_gene: TRBV29-1
CDR3nt: TGCAGCGGCTGCAGGGGGAACACTGAAGCTTTCTTT
CDR3aa: CSGCRGNTEAFF

j_gene: TRBJ2-1
d_gene: -
abundance: -
v_gene: TRBV5-1
CDR3nt: TGCGCCAGCAGCTTACCGGACAACCGTTTTCGCGATGAGCAGTTCTTC
CDR3aa: CASSLPDNRFRDEQFF

j_gene: TRBJ2-7
d_gene: -
abundance: -
v_gene: TRBV5-1
CDR3nt: TGCGCCAGCAGCCCGGTGGAGCAGGACGAGCAGTACTTC
CDR3aa: CASSPVEQDEQYF

j_gene: TRBJ2-2
d_gene: -
abundance: -
v_gene: TRBV21-1
CDR3nt: TGTGCCAGCATCCAAAACAAAAGAAACACCGGGACTAGCAGTAAGAACACCGGGGAGCTGTTTTTT
CDR3aa: CASIQNKRNTGTSSKNTGELFF

j_gene: TRBJ1-1
d_gene: -
abundance: few
v_gene: TRBV19
CDR3nt: TGTGCCAGTAGTATCGGTCGGAACACTGAAGCTTTCTTT
CDR3aa: CASSIGRNTEAFF

j_gene: TRBJ1-3
d_gene: -
abundance: -
v_gene: TRBV12-3/TRBV12-4
CDR3nt: TGTGCCAGCAGTTTGGTATCGGGGGGTTTACTCAACTCTGGAAACACCATATATTTT
CDR3aa: CASSLVSGGLLNSGNTIYF

j_gene: TRBJ2-5
d_gene: TRBD1
abundance: few
v_gene: TRBV5-1
CDR3nt: TGCGCCAGCAGCGCGGGACAGGCCTTCCAAGAGACCCAGTACTTC
CDR3aa: CASSAGQAFQETQYF

j_gene: TRBJ2-1
d_gene: TRBD2
abundance: few
v_gene: TRBV29-1
CDR3nt: TGCAGCGTTGAAGGTTTGACTAGCGGGAGGCGCACCTACAATGAGCAGTTCTTC
CDR3aa: CSVEGLTSGRRTYNEQFF

j_gene: TRBJ2-1
d_gene: TRBD2
abundance: -
v_gene: TRBV3-1
CDR3nt: TGTGCCAGCAGCCAAGTCTATGGGGGAGGGCCCGAGAATGAGCAGTTCTTC
CDR3aa: CASSQVYGGGPENEQFF

j_gene: TRBJ2-3
d_gene: -
abundance: few
v_gene: TRBV7-2
CDR3nt: TGTGCCAGCAGCTTAGGGCCACATACAGATACGCAGTATTTT
CDR3aa: CASSLGPHTDTQYF

j_gene: TRBJ2-7
d_gene: -
abundance: -
v_gene: TRBV11-2
CDR3nt: TGTGCCAGCGGCAGAGCCTACGAGCAGTACTTC
CDR3aa: CASGRAYEQYF

j_gene: TRBJ2-5
d_gene: -
abundance: many
v_gene: TRBV24-1
CDR3nt: TGTGCCACCAGTGACCCGGGGACACGAGGGGAGACCCAGTACTTC
CDR3aa: CATSDPGTRGETQYF

j_gene: TRBJ2-3
d_gene: TRBD2
abundance: -
v_gene: TRBV5-1
CDR3nt: TGCGCCAGCAGCTGGGAGACTAGCGGGGCGGGGGGCACGCAGTATTTT
CDR3aa: CASSWETSGAGGTQYF

j_gene: TRBJ2-3
d_gene: TRBD2
abundance: few
v_gene: TRBV5-1
CDR3nt: TGCGCCAGCAGGGCGAGCGGGAGGGCCATAGATACGCAGTATTTT
CDR3aa: CASRASGRAIDTQYF

j_gene: TRBJ2-1
d_gene: TRBD2
abundance: few
v_gene: TRBV7-8
CDR3nt: TGTGCCAGCAGCTCCCGACTAGCGGGAGGTTATGGCTACAATGAGCAGTTCTTC
CDR3aa: CASSSRLAGGYGYNEQFF

j_gene: TRBJ2-2
d_gene: -
abundance: few
v_gene: TRBV5-1
CDR3nt: TGCGCCAGCAGCTTGGCCGGGGGGACAGCCCGCCACGGGGAGCTGTTTTTT
CDR3aa: CASSLAGGTARHGELFF

j_gene: TRBJ2-5
d_gene: TRBD2
abundance: -
v_gene: TRBV20-1
CDR3nt: TGCAGTGCCAGTAGCGGGAGGGGGAAGACCCAGTACTTC
CDR3aa: CSASSGRGKTQYF

j_gene: TRBJ2-7
d_gene: -
abundance: many
v_gene: TRBV20-1
CDR3nt: TGCAGTGCTAGAACAACCTACGAGCAGTACTTC
CDR3aa: CSARTTYEQYF

j_gene: TRBJ2-3
d_gene: -
abundance: many
v_gene: TRBV27
CDR3nt: TGTGCCAGCAGTTTATCAAGGGGGGCAGATACGCAGTATTTT
CDR3aa: CASSLSRGADTQYF

j_gene: TRBJ1-1
d_gene: -
abundance: -
v_gene: TRBV21-1
CDR3nt: TGTGCCAGCAGCCCAACAATCTCGGCGGGGGGAACTGAAGCTTTCTTT
CDR3aa: CASSPTISAGGTEAFF

j_gene: TRBJ2-2
d_gene: -
abundance: -
v_gene: TRBV5-1
CDR3nt: TGCGCCGGCAGCTTGGCGGGCCGCAACACCGGGGAGCTGTTTTTT
CDR3aa: CAGSLAGRNTGELFF

j_gene: TRBJ2-7
d_gene: -
abundance: -
v_gene: TRBV5-1
CDR3nt: TGCGCCAGCAAAGATAAGGACGGACCCTACGAGCAGTACTTC
CDR3aa: CASKDKDGPYEQYF

j_gene: TRBJ2-1
d_gene: TRBD2
abundance: many
v_gene: TRBV7-6
CDR3nt: TGTGCCAGCAGCTTCGGACTAGCGGGTTCCTCCTACAATGAGCAGTTCTTC
CDR3aa: CASSFGLAGSSYNEQFF

j_gene: TRBJ2-2
d_gene: TRBD2
abundance: -
v_gene: TRBV10-1
CDR3nt: TGCGCCAGCAGTCATCCCCTCAGCGGGAGGGCCAACACCGGGGAGCTGTTTTTT
CDR3aa: CASSHPLSGRANTGELFF

j_gene: TRBJ1-1
d_gene: TRBD1
abundance: -
v_gene: TRBV12-3/TRBV12-4
CDR3nt: TGTGCCCGCAGTTTGAGTCCGACAGGGGGCTCCGTGAACACTGAAGCTTTCTTT
CDR3aa: CARSLSPTGGSVNTEAFF

j_gene: TRBJ1-1
d_gene: -
abundance: -
v_gene: TRBV29-1
CDR3nt: TGCAGCGTTGCCGGACAGCTGAACACTGAAGCTTTCTTT
CDR3aa: CSVAGQLNTEAFF

j_gene: TRBJ1-1
d_gene: -
abundance: few
v_gene: TRBV5-1
CDR3nt: TGCGCCAGCAGCTCGTCAGCCAGAGGCACTGAAGCTTTCTTT
CDR3aa: CASSSSARGTEAFF

j_gene: TRBJ2-2
d_gene: -
abundance: many
v_gene: TRBV5-1
CDR3nt: TGCGCCAGCAGCTCCGCTTCATGGACTCTTCAAAGCACCGGGGAGCTGTTTTTT
CDR3aa: CASSSASWTLQSTGELFF

j_gene: TRBJ2-5
d_gene: -
abundance: -
v_gene: TRBV29-1
CDR3nt: TGCAGCGGCAACGTTTTGGCAGGGGAAGGGGCAGAGACCCAGTACTTC
CDR3aa: CSGNVLAGEGAETQYF

j_gene: TRBJ2-3
d_gene: -
abundance: -
v_gene: TRBV20-1
CDR3nt: TGCAGTGCTAGAGAGCCAGGGGATAGCACAGATACGCAGTATTTT
CDR3aa: CSAREPGDSTDTQYF

j_gene: TRBJ1-1
d_gene: -
abundance: few
v_gene: TRBV19
CDR3nt: TGTGCCACCACTACGGGACACCCGAAGGATGAAGCTTTCTTT
CDR3aa: CATTTGHPKDEAFF

j_gene: TRBJ2-1
d_gene: -
abundance: -
v_gene: TRBV7-2
CDR3nt: TGTGCCAGCAGCTTAAATAGGGGGGACAATGAGCAGTTCTTC
CDR3aa: CASSLNRGDNEQFF

j_gene: TRBJ1-2
d_gene: -
abundance: few
v_gene: TRBV10-3
CDR3nt: TGTGCCATCTGGCGGGACCGGATACCCCTTGGCTACACCTTC
CDR3aa: CAIWRDRIPLGYTF

j_gene: TRBJ2-3
d_gene: TRBD2
abundance: few
v_gene: TRBV12-3/TRBV12-4
CDR3nt: TGTGCCAGCAGTTTATTAGCGGGGGGTGGAGATACGCAGTATTTT
CDR3aa: CASSLLAGGGDTQYF

j_gene: TRBJ2-5
d_gene: -
abundance: -
v_gene: TRBV7-8
CDR3nt: TGTGCCAGCAGCTTCCTAGCATGGGAGACCCAGTACTTC
CDR3aa: CASSFLAWETQYF